This T cell receptor (beta chain) was sequenced in a study of blood T cell dynamics during melanoma immunotherapy. As for the study in general: Standard first-line treatment here was pembrolizumab or nivolumab plus ipilimumab in metastatic melanoma.

Sample time point: week 3, after first cycle of checkpoint inhibitor. Response was assessed by RECIST 1.1 at 12 weeks, except a couple of rapid progressors. No patient had earlier systemic cancer treatment, concurrent immunosuppressants, or another active cancer. Each bulk PBMC sample had approximately 340 ng DNA loaded. Assay used: immunoSEQ multiplex PCR; TCRdb lists only in-frame clones, some missing. The table records several thousand clones, around 90% of them present only once. The TCR comes from a human donor with melanoma. Specimen: blood, collected from a patient treated with checkpoint blockade.

CDR3 DNA: TGCAGCGTTCTCTTCAGGGGGGGTCAAGAGACCCAGTACTTC. Amino acid sequence: CSVLFRGGQETQYF. This sequence joins TRBV29-1 and TRBJ2-5, with D perhaps TRBD1 or TRBD2 (7 bases each). CDR1 is SQVTM, CDR2 ANQGSEA, per germline. Trimming cost V 5 bases and J 2 bases, with 15 bases left between them. This CDR3 has 14 residues.